This T cell receptor (beta chain) is drawn from a study of early T cells in non-severe SARS-CoV-2 infection. This CDR3 is 13 amino acids long. V dropped 0 bases and J dropped 8 bases, with 8 bases sitting between them. Germline values: CDR1 SEHNR, CDR2 FQNEAQ (reference sequence). Via MiXCR, TCRdb re-called the 5' RACE reads, giving one row per CDR3 protein. The top ten hold around 3.1% of the sample, which has 100,000 to 120,000 distinct CDR3 sequences, over 10% seen once. About this clonotype: This could be a read error, since a much larger clone is one nucleotide away.

The receptor was isolated from an adult who was a healthcare worker with PCR-confirmed SARS-CoV-2 infection or an uninfected control (not recorded which). Material: whole blood. The chain carries TRBV7-9 and TRBJ1-3; the D is unclear. CDR3 sequence reads: CASSLATSDTIYF. CDR3 DNA sequence: TGTGCCAGCAGCTTAGCCACATCGGACACCATATATTTT.